A single sample gave rise to the 30 T cell receptor beta chains below, sequenced in a study of T-cell reconstitution after alpha-beta-depleted transplantation in children. Using unique molecular identifiers, the investigators prepared the TCRbeta library. One entry per CDR3 protein, called by TCRdb with MiXCR from the PCR reads. Found here are 150,000 to 200,000 distinct CDR3 sequences, more than 6.5% of them singletons; the top ten hold roughly 3%. The source was PBMCs from the stem cell graft donor, collected from the stem cell graft. These receptors were collected from a human donor who donated a stem cell graft to a child with Wiskott-Aldrich syndrome.

This clonotype was recorded a few times. The chain employs TRBV4-3 and TRBJ2-6; TRBD1 matches 9 bases. The CDR3 is 18 residues long. Germline loops: CDR1 LGHNA, CDR2 YSLEER. The J segment lost 0 bases and the V segment lost 4 bases, leaving 7 bases of the junction unmatched. The CDR3 reads CASSPRLGQGSGANVLTF. The CDR3 nucleotides read TGCGCCAGCAGCCCTAGATTGGGACAGGGCTCTGGGGCCAACGTCCTGACTTTC.

At least ten counts were recorded for this clonotype. The V call is TRBV12-3 or TRBV12-4, the J call TRBJ2-2; D perhaps matches TRBD1 (5 bases). The CDR3 contains 13 residues. V lost 8 bases to trimming and J lost 1 base, with 8 bases between them. The CDR3 loop is CASQTVNTGELFF. The CDR3 DNA is TGTGCCAGCCAGACAGTGAACACCGGGGAGCTGTTTTTT.

This clonotype has a count of ten or more. The V call is TRBV12-3 or TRBV12-4, the J call TRBJ2-1; D is perhaps TRBD1 (6 bases). With 6 bases removed from V and 8 bases from J, the gap between germline ends came to 23 bases. CDR3 size: 16 residues. CDR3 sequence: CASRKKHRVGFYEQFF. CDR3 bases: TGTGCCAGCAGGAAAAAACACAGGGTTGGGTTCTATGAGCAGTTCTTC.

This chain links TRBV18 with TRBJ2-2; D possibly corresponds to TRBD2 (5 bases). Germline V CDR1 and CDR2: KGHSH, LQKENI. The CDR3 loop spans 17 amino acids. Trimming removed 3 bases at V and 4 bases at J, with 18 bases between. This chain's CDR3 is CASSPPSGQTLTGELFF. The CDR3 nucleotides are TGTGCCAGCTCACCTCCGAGCGGTCAGACTCTCACCGGGGAGCTGTTTTTT.

In its sample, this clonotype was seen many times. This rearrangement joins TRBV4-1 to TRBJ2-2; tentative D call: TRBD2 (5 bases). The germline CDR1 and CDR2 sequences are MGHRA and YSYEKL. Trimming pared 3 bases from V and 0 bases from J, leaving 11 bases between. This CDR3 contains 16 residues. As DNA, the CDR3 is TGCGCCAGCAGCCAGCCCGGAGGATCGAACACCGGGGAGCTGTTTTTT. Translating gives CASSQPGGSNTGELFF.

This clonotype has ten or more counts. CDR3 protein: CSGSSGVGGPADTQYF. The CDR3 DNA reads TGCAGTGGGTCGAGCGGGGTCGGGGGGCCCGCAGATACGCAGTATTTT. This chain connects TRBV20-1 to TRBJ2-3, with D perhaps matching TRBD2 (7 bases). The V gene's germline CDR1 is DFQATT and CDR2 SNEGSKA (reference sequence). This CDR3 spans 16 amino acids. V lost 7 bases to trimming and J lost 4 bases, with 24 bases between them.

Ten or more counts support this clonotype. This chain joins TRBV20-1 and TRBJ2-7; possibly TRBD2 for D (5 bases). V was cut by 3 bases and J by 0 bases, with 15 bases left in between. The length of the CDR3 is 15 residues. CDR1 is DFQATT and CDR2 is SNEGSKA in the germline V gene (reference sequence). CDR3 sequence reads: CSASPPDGVSYEQYF. CDR3 DNA: TGCAGTGCTAGCCCCCCGGACGGGGTCTCCTACGAGCAGTACTTC.

This clonotype was found many times. J is TRBJ2-5 and V is TRBV15, with 12 bases aligning to TRBD2. The germline V gene has CDR1 LNHNV and CDR2 YYDKDF (reference sequence). With 1 base clipped from V and 2 bases from J, the junction kept 2 bases outside the gene matches. The CDR3 runs to 16 residues. CDR3 sequence reads: CATSRVGLAGQETQYF. DNA of the CDR3: TGTGCCACCAGCAGAGTCGGACTAGCGGGGCAAGAGACCCAGTACTTC.

This clonotype appeared many times. The chain links TRBV2 to TRBJ1-6; TRBD1 is a possible D gene (5 bases). V was pared by 2 bases and J by 12 bases, with 8 bases between. The CDR3 runs to 12 residues. Germline-derived CDR1 and CDR2 are SNHLY and FYNNEI. The CDR3 coding sequence is TGTGCCAGCAGTGAACTGGGGGGACCCCTCCACTTT. It translates to CASSELGGPLHF.

This clonotype was recorded many times. This sequence joins TRBV20-1 and TRBJ1-1; tentative D call: TRBD1 (5 bases). CDR1 and CDR2 (germline): DFQATT, SNEGSKA (reference sequence). V dropped 3 bases and J dropped 9 bases, with 20 bases sitting between them. The CDR3 is 14 amino acids. CDR3 DNA: TGCAGTGCTAGTTCGGGACGGAAGGTTTCTCAAGCTTTCTTT. The encoded protein is CSASSGRKVSQAFF.

This clonotype has ten or more counts. J is TRBJ1-1 and V is TRBV5-4; the match to TRBD1 covers 7 bases. The CDR3 extends over 14 amino acids. Germline CDR1 is SGHNT and CDR2 is YYREEE (reference sequence). V lost 0 bases and J lost 3; bases outside the gene matches: 2. The CDR3 sequence is CASSLEGTDTEAFF. The CDR3 coding sequence is TGTGCCAGCAGCTTGGAGGGGACAGACACTGAAGCTTTCTTT.

In this sample, this clonotype turned up many times. This chain connects TRBV5-1 to TRBJ1-1; D uncertain. The V gene lost 0 bases and the J gene lost 0 bases, with 12 bases spanning the gap. The CDR3 length is 16 residues. Germline V gene lookup returns CDR1 SGHRS and CDR2 YFSETQ. The CDR3 spells CASSLVSPVMNTEAFF. For the CDR3, the DNA is TGCGCCAGCAGCTTGGTAAGCCCCGTTATGAACACTGAAGCTTTCTTT.

In its sample, this clonotype was seen a few times. The chain couples TRBV5-1 to TRBJ1-4; D unclear. The CDR3 runs 16 residues. V dropped 4 bases and J dropped 0 bases, with 13 bases sitting between them. The germline V gene encodes CDR1 SGHRS and CDR2 YFSETQ. CDR3 region: CASSAPDGTTNEKLFF. The CDR3 region has the DNA TGCGCCAGCAGCGCCCCGGACGGAACAACTAATGAAAAACTGTTTTTT.

This clonotype appeared a few times. The V call is TRBV7-8, the J call TRBJ2-3, with TRBD2 identical over 11 bases. Germline assignment: CDR1 SGHVS and CDR2 FQNEAQ. Trimming removed 9 bases from V and 1 base from J; junction bases left unmatched: 6. There are 15 residues in the CDR3. The CDR3 DNA reads as TGTGCCAGTACCAAACTAGCGGGAGGCACAGATACGCAGTATTTT. Translation gives CASTKLAGGTDTQYF.

The chain employs TRBV30 and TRBJ1-4, with 9 bases fitting TRBD1. This CDR3 comprises 16 residues. Germline assignment: CDR1 GTSNPN and CDR2 SVGIG (reference sequence). V lost 0 bases and J lost 0; bases outside the gene matches: 2. CDR3 protein: CAWSVGQGATNEKLFF. The CDR3 region has the DNA TGTGCCTGGAGTGTGGGACAGGGTGCAACTAATGAAAAACTGTTTTTT.

This clonotype was seen ten or more times. The chain has TRBV7-2 and TRBJ2-7; no firm D call. V lost 3 bases and J lost 2, with 5 bases in between. CDR1 is SGHTA, CDR2 FQGNSA, per germline. There are 12 residues in the CDR3. The CDR3 DNA reads as TGTGCCAGCAGCTTCACCGCCTACGAGCAGTACTTC. Protein product: CASSFTAYEQYF.

This clonotype appeared a few times. J is TRBJ1-1 and V is TRBV12-3 or TRBV12-4; D uncertain. Between the trimmed V and J ends, which lost 4 bases and 0 bases, there was a span of 15 bases. CDR3 length equals 16 residues. CDR3 DNA sequence: TGTGCCAGCAGTTCGCCGGGAAAGGGTATGAACACTGAAGCTTTCTTT. It codes for CASSSPGKGMNTEAFF.

J is TRBJ2-2 and V is TRBV5-6, with 10 bases lining up with TRBD1. The J segment lost 4 bases and the V segment lost 3 bases, leaving 3 bases of the junction unmatched. The CDR3 loop spans 15 amino acids. The V gene's germline CDR1 is SGHDT and CDR2 YYEEEE. The CDR3, as DNA: TGTGCCAGCAGCTACGGGGACAGGGGCACCGGGGAGCTGTTTTTT. This gives the protein CASSYGDRGTGELFF.

This chain links TRBV20-1 with TRBJ2-2; 8 bases align to TRBD2. V lost 3 bases and J lost 7; bases outside the gene matches: 4. The CDR3 length is 13 residues. The germline V gene has CDR1 DFQATT and CDR2 SNEGSKA (reference sequence). CDR3 region: CSASGGAFGELFF. As DNA, the CDR3 is TGCAGTGCTAGCGGGGGGGCTTTCGGGGAGCTGTTTTTT.

This clonotype was detected many times. The chain joins TRBV24-1 to TRBJ2-1, with D uncertain. Trimming took 0 bases from V and 10 from J, leaving 9 bases between them. CDR1 is KGHDR and CDR2 is SFDVKD in the germline V gene. CDR3 length equals 13 residues. Here the CDR3 DNA reads TGTGCCACCAGTGATTTGCAAGGCCCAGAGCAGTTCTTC. Residues: CATSDLQGPEQFF.

This clonotype was seen repeatedly, ten times or more. The rearrangement uses TRBV12-3 or TRBV12-4 and TRBJ2-5, with TRBD1 matching over 8 bases. The CDR3 runs 15 residues. V was pared by 3 bases and J by 3 bases, with 6 bases of the junction left unmatched. The CDR3 sequence: CASSLTGAQEETQYF. The CDR3 DNA is TGTGCCAGCAGTTTGACAGGGGCCCAGGAAGAGACCCAGTACTTC.

This clonotype occurred a few times. This chain joins TRBV21-1 and TRBJ2-3; the table gives TRBD2 as D, unverified against the DNA. TRBV21-1 is a pseudogene. This CDR3 is 14 amino acids long. The CDR3 DNA reads as TGTGCCAGCAGCCCCTCCCCCATCACAGATACGCAGTATTTT. Amino acid sequence: CASSPSPITDTQYF.

This clonotype was found many times. The chain has TRBV5-1 and TRBJ2-1, with D perhaps matching TRBD2 (6 bases). Trimming pared 4 bases from V and 0 bases from J, leaving 11 bases between. The germline CDR1 and CDR2 sequences are SGHRS and YFSETQ. This CDR3 region has 15 residues. In nucleotides, the CDR3 is TGCGCCAGCAGCCAAGCGGGTAGCTCCTACAATGAGCAGTTCTTC. Amino acids: CASSQAGSSYNEQFF.

The chain carries TRBV27 and TRBJ1-5, with D possibly being TRBD1 (5 bases). With 5 bases removed from V and 2 bases from J, the gap between germline ends came to 22 bases. The CDR3 consists of 18 residues. CDR1 and CDR2 from the germline V gene are MNHEY and SMNVEV (reference sequence). Written as DNA, the CDR3 is TGTGCCAGCAGTCGAGTTCCGCACCGGGTGGGGGGCAATCAGCCCCAGCATTTT. This sequence encodes CASSRVPHRVGGNQPQHF.

The chain links TRBV5-1 to TRBJ1-1; D not resolved. Germline V CDR1 and CDR2: SGHRS, YFSETQ. Trimming stripped 1 base from V and 2 bases from J, with 9 bases between. This CDR3 region has 14 residues. CDR3 in amino acids: CASSLNAANTEAFF. For the CDR3, the DNA is TGCGCCAGCAGCTTGAATGCAGCCAACACTGAAGCTTTCTTT.

This clonotype was seen many times. The chain is built from TRBV6-6 and TRBJ1-5, with D possibly being TRBD1 (5 bases). The CDR3 is 12 amino acids. The germline V gene encodes CDR1 MNHNY and CDR2 SVGAGI (reference sequence). Trimming pared 7 bases from V and 8 bases from J, leaving 12 bases between. DNA for the CDR3: TGTGCCAGCAAAAAGGGGTGGGAGCCCCAGCATTTT. Protein product: CASKKGWEPQHF.

This clonotype was observed many times. The chain uses TRBV4-1 and TRBJ1-2; D remains unclear. Germline V gene sequence: CDR1 MGHRA, CDR2 YSYEKL. Trimming took 0 bases from V and 3 from J, leaving 20 bases between them. The CDR3 runs 18 residues. The CDR3 loop reads CASSQDGSTDRSYYGYTF. The CDR3 coding sequence is TGCGCCAGCAGCCAAGATGGGTCAACTGATCGCAGTTACTATGGCTACACCTTC.

This clonotype came up many times. This rearrangement joins TRBV20-1 to TRBJ2-5; unclear D gene. Germline V lookup: CDR1 DFQATT, CDR2 SNEGSKA (reference sequence). Trimming pared 5 bases from V and 5 bases from J, leaving 15 bases between. The length of the CDR3 is 13 residues. CDR3 nucleotide sequence: TGCAGTGCTCCGCCGAGTTATGAGGAGACCCAGTACTTC. Its translation is CSAPPSYEETQYF.

The sample holds many counts of this clonotype. This chain joins TRBV29-1 and TRBJ1-5; possibly TRBD1 for D (6 bases). Germline values: CDR1 SQVTM, CDR2 ANQGSEA. Trimming left V 6 bases short and J 5 bases short, with 17 bases between. The CDR3 sequence is 14 residues long. CDR3 coding DNA: TGCAGCGTGGCATTGGACAGCTCATATCAGCCCCAGCATTTT. Translation: CSVALDSSYQPQHF.

The chain employs TRBV7-9 and TRBJ2-3; the D gene is possibly TRBD1 (5 bases). Between the trimmed V and J ends, which lost 4 bases and 0 bases, there was a span of 11 bases. The germline V gene encodes CDR1 SEHNR and CDR2 FQNEAQ (reference sequence). This CDR3 is 15 amino acids long. The CDR3 reads CASSSAGSSTDTQYF. DNA for the CDR3: TGTGCCAGCAGCTCGGCAGGGTCTAGCACAGATACGCAGTATTTT.